Listed here are 11 T cell receptor beta chains from one sample, sequenced in a study of blood T cell repertoires in COVID-19. Libraries were prepared by immunoSEQ multiplex PCR; TCRdb keeps only in-frame clonotypes and omits some of them. The data hold around 160,000 clones, with 85% observed a single time. The specimen was peripheral blood. The receptor set was obtained from a woman between 40 and 50 years old with active or convalescent COVID-19.

This clone showed up just a few times. V and J are TRBV29-1 and TRBJ2-5, with 7 nucleotides matching TRBD1. The CDR3 has 17 residues. From germline, CDR1 is SQVTM and CDR2 ANQGSEA. V gave up 0 bases and J gave up 5 bases; unmatched junction bases: 15. The CDR3 sequence is CSVEDEDRAQPGETQYF. The CDR3 DNA sequence: TGCAGCGTTGAAGATGAAGACAGGGCCCAACCAGGGGAGACCCAGTACTTC. Variable domain in full (rest from reference TRBV29-1 and TRBJ2-5): SAVISQKPSRDICQRGTSLTIQCQVDSQVTMMFWYRQQPGQSLTLIATANQGSEATYESGFVIDKFPISRPNLTFSTLTVSNMSPEDSSIYLCSVEDEDRAQPGETQYFGPGTRLLVL.

The chain joins TRBV6-2 or TRBV6-3 to TRBJ2-3; 8 nucleotides match TRBD2. Germline CDR1 reads MNHEY; CDR2 reads SVGEGT. Losses at the gene ends were 2 bases for V and 3 bases for J; bases not matched to a gene: 10. CDR3 size: 17 residues. CDR3 DNA: TGTGCCAGCAGTTACGGGACCTTTGGCGGGAGGACAGATACGCAGTATTTT. The encoded protein is CASSYGTFGGRTDTQYF.

The genes are TRBV28 and TRBJ1-2, with TRBD1 matching over 7 bases. The CDR3 covers 17 residues. CDR1 and CDR2 from the germline V gene are MDHEN and SYDVKM. V shed 5 bases, J shed 2 bases, and the junction held 14 bases outside the gene matches. CDR3 nucleotide sequence: TGTGCCAGCAGTGCACGACAGGGTACAGTCGCGAACTATGGCTACACCTTC. This codes for CASSARQGTVANYGYTF.

The chain recombines TRBV6-2 or TRBV6-3 with TRBJ1-2; D is unresolved. CDR1 is MNHEY and CDR2 is SVGEGT in the germline V gene. The CDR3 totals 13 residues. Trimming left V 2 bases short and J 5 bases short, with 9 bases between. The CDR3 sequence is CASSYGQKYGYTF. The CDR3 nucleotides are TGTGCCAGCAGTTACGGGCAGAAATATGGCTACACCTTC.

This chain connects TRBV18 to TRBJ2-2, with 8 nucleotides matching TRBD1. Germline trimming cut 0 bases from V and 2 bases from J; bases unmatched to any gene: 5. Germline CDR1 KGHSH, CDR2 LQKENI. CDR3 length: 17 residues. CDR3 DNA sequence: TGTGCCAGCTCACCACCGTTCCAGGGGGCTAACACCGGGGAGCTGTTTTTT. This translates into CASSPPFQGANTGELFF.

The V and J genes are TRBV10-3 and TRBJ2-3; TRBD1 matches 10 bases. Germline V gene lookup returns CDR1 ENHRY and CDR2 SYGVKD. The CDR3 consists of 16 residues. J was trimmed by 5 bases and V by 2 bases; bases with no gene match: 7. CDR3 DNA: TGTGCCATCAGTGAGATAGGGACAGGGGTTCAAGATACGCAGTATTTT. It specifies CAISEIGTGVQDTQYF.

The chain recombines TRBV7-2 with TRBJ2-7, with 10 nucleotides matching TRBD2. The CDR3 is made up of 13 amino acids. Germline values: CDR1 SGHTA, CDR2 FQGNSA. The junction had 5 bases not matched to a gene; V was cut back by 5 bases and J by 7 bases. The CDR3 region is CASSPGLATEQYF. In DNA form, the CDR3 reads TGTGCCAGCAGCCCGGGACTAGCGACAGAGCAGTACTTC.

The rearrangement links TRBV11-2 to TRBJ1-2, with D perhaps matching TRBD1 (5 bases). With 5 bases removed from V and 0 bases from J, the gap between germline ends came to 16 bases. CDR1 and CDR2 from the germline V gene are SGHAT and FQNNGV. The CDR3 is 16 residues long. This chain's CDR3 is CASSGRTGGANYGYTF. The CDR3 DNA reads as TGTGCCAGCAGCGGCCGGACGGGGGGTGCTAACTATGGCTACACCTTC.

The chain couples TRBV27 to TRBJ2-7; TRBD2 is a possible D gene (6 bases). The CDR3 totals 14 residues. V shed 3 bases and J shed 7 bases, with 16 bases lying between them. From germline, CDR1 is MNHEY and CDR2 SMNVEV (reference sequence). CDR3 DNA sequence: TGTGCCAGCAGTTTCGTGCCGGGGGTAGGGGAGCAGTACTTC. This gives the protein CASSFVPGVGEQYF.

The chain combines TRBV6-5 with TRBJ1-2; no definite D call. This CDR3 contains 13 residues. Germline loops: CDR1 MNHEY, CDR2 SVGAGI. Trimming stripped 3 bases from V and 8 bases from J, with 13 bases between. The CDR3 DNA is TGTGCCAGCAGTTATAGCGTCCGAGAGGGCTACACCTTC. Protein sequence: CASSYSVREGYTF.

V gene TRBV10-1 combines with J gene TRBJ2-6; D is unresolved. The germline gives CDR1 WNHNN, CDR2 SYGVQD (reference sequence). Trimming stripped 5 bases from V and 2 bases from J, with 10 bases between. This CDR3 is 15 amino acids long. The CDR3 sequence: CASSPNIAGANVLTF. The CDR3 DNA is TGCGCCAGCAGTCCGAATATAGCTGGGGCCAACGTCCTGACTTTC.